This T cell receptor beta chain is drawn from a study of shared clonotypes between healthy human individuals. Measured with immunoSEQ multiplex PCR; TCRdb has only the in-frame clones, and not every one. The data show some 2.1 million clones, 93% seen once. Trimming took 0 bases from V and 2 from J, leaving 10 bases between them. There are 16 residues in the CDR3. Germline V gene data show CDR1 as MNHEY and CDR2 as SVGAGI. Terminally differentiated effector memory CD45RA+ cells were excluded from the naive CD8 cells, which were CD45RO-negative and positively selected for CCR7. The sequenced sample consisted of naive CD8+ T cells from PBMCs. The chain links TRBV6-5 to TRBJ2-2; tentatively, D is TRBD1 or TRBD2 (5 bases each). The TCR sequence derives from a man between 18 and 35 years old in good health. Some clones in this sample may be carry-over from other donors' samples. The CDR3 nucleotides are TGTGCCAGCAGTTACTCAGTCGGGGCCAACACCGGGGAGCTGTTTTTT. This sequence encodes CASSYSVGANTGELFF.